The sequence of this T cell receptor (beta chain) was determined in a study of shared clonotypes between healthy human individuals. Study context: A donor's plate count was three for CD4 naive and three for CD4 memory; CD8 naive had two and CD8 memory one.

The V gene's germline CDR1 is ENHRY and CDR2 SYGVKD. The CDR3 totals 16 residues. The V gene lost 0 bases and the J gene lost 6 bases, with 18 bases spanning the gap. Replicate PCRs run on sorted subsets employed around 200 ng DNA, tens of thousands of T cell genomes. Produced via immunoSEQ multiplex PCR; TCRdb's table is partial and in-frame only. The table records approximately 1,500,000 clones, 95% to 99% of them present only once. The chain is built from TRBV10-3 and TRBJ2-7, with D tentatively TRBD1 (6 bases). This TCR was sampled from a man in his thirties or forties in good health. Sequencing was performed on naive CD4+ T cells sorted from blood. Subset meaning: CD45RA+ positively selected. The CDR3 bases are TGTGCCATCAGTGAGTCGACTCAGACAGGACCTGGCGAGCAGTACTTC. Its protein product is CAISESTQTGPGEQYF.